Below, 24 T cell receptor beta chains from the same sample are listed, as sequenced in a study of blood T cell repertoires in COVID-19. TCRdb's table, derived via immunoSEQ multiplex PCR, lists solely in-frame clones and lacks some. Of approximately 250,000 clones listed, around 80% are singletons. Sequenced: peripheral blood. The receptors were gathered from a man aged 55-75 years with acute or convalescent COVID-19.

The chain joins TRBV19 to TRBJ2-7, with 8 bases lining up with TRBD2. This CDR3 has 17 residues. Trimming cost V 3 bases and J 0 bases; bases outside gene matches: 10. CDR1 and CDR2 (germline): LNHDA, SQIVND (reference sequence). CDR3 DNA: TGTGCCAGTAGTATGCCGGGGGGGACCTCGAGCTCCTACGAGCAGTACTTC. Its protein product is CASSMPGGTSSSYEQYF.

This chain joins TRBV6-5 and TRBJ1-3; 9 nucleotides match TRBD1. In germline, CDR1 is MNHEY, CDR2 SVGAGI. The CDR3 extends over 15 amino acids. The V gene end was trimmed by 6 bases and the J gene end by 4 bases; junction bases not matched to a gene: 7. The CDR3 DNA follows: TGTGCCAGCAGCAGGACAGGGGATGGCGGAAACACCATATATTTT. Protein sequence: CASSRTGDGGNTIYF.

J is TRBJ1-6 and V is TRBV7-9; possible D gene TRBD1, 6 bases. Trimming took 5 bases from V and 8 from J, leaving 7 bases between them. Germline loops: CDR1 SEHNR, CDR2 FQNEAQ (reference sequence). The CDR3 has 12 amino acids. The CDR3 protein is CASSPGDSPLHF. Here the CDR3 DNA reads TGTGCCAGCAGCCCAGGGGATTCACCCCTCCACTTT.

The J gene is TRBJ1-2, the V gene TRBV7-2; 9 nucleotides match TRBD1. CDR3 length: 13 amino acids. Germline CDR1 reads SGHTA; CDR2 reads FQGNSA. Trimming removed 5 bases from V and 7 bases from J; junction bases left unmatched: 5. CDR3 region: CASSRTGVVGYTF. CDR3 coding DNA: TGTGCCAGCAGCAGGACAGGGGTTGTTGGCTACACCTTC.

This chain connects TRBV18 to TRBJ1-4; the D is unclear. The CDR3 sequence is 15 residues long. The V end was cut by 4 bases, the J end by 8 bases, with 17 bases between. Germline V gene sequence: CDR1 KGHSH, CDR2 LQKENI. The CDR3 spells CASSRSSGPSEKLFF. The CDR3 DNA is TGTGCCAGCTCACGATCCTCAGGTCCATCCGAAAAACTGTTTTTT.

V gene TRBV3-1 (or the pseudogene TRBV3-2) combines with J gene TRBJ1-1; TRBD1 agrees at 9 bases. Germline V CDR1 and CDR2: LGHDT, YNNKEL (reference sequence). The CDR3 sequence is 14 residues long. Unmatched junction bases numbered 6, after V lost 4 bases and J lost 6 bases. CDR3 sequence (DNA): TGTGCCAGCAGCCTCCGGGACAGGGCCGCTGAAGCTTTCTTT. Translation: CASSLRDRAAEAFF.

CDR3 loop: CASSVDPGGSQETQYF. The CDR3 DNA reads TGTGCCAGCAGCGTAGACCCGGGAGGGTCCCAAGAGACCCAGTACTTC. V usage is TRBV9 and J usage is TRBJ2-5; 8 bases align to TRBD2. The V and J ends lost 0 bases and 1 base, in that order; junction bases with no gene match: 5. The CDR3 covers 16 residues. Germline CDR1 reads SGDLS; CDR2 reads YYNGEE. The full variable domain, with the rest looked up from reference TRBV9 and TRBJ2-5, is DSGVTQTPKHLITATGQRVTLRCSPRSGDLSVYWYQQSLDQGLQFLIQYYNGEERAKGNILERFSAQQFPDLHSELNLSSLELGDSALYFCASSVDPGGSQETQYFGPGTRLLVL.

The chain recombines TRBV18 with TRBJ1-2; 7 nucleotides agree with TRBD1. The CDR3 covers 14 residues. Germline V gives CDR1 KGHSH, CDR2 LQKENI. J lost 2 bases, V lost 1 base, and 1 base had no gene match. The CDR3 sequence is CASSPQGANYGYTF. CDR3 DNA sequence: TGTGCCAGCTCACCACAGGGGGCGAACTATGGCTACACCTTC.

CDR3 sequence reads: CASSTTQVDTQYF. CDR3 DNA sequence: TGTGCCAGCAGCACAACCCAAGTGGATACGCAGTATTTT. The chain uses TRBV11-2 and TRBJ2-3; D is unclear. The CDR3 covers 13 residues. V was pared by 5 bases and J by 6 bases, with 12 bases between. Per germline, CDR1 SGHAT and CDR2 FQNNGV.

This clone came up once. The genes are TRBV5-4 and TRBJ2-1; 7 nucleotides align to TRBD1. This CDR3 is 16 amino acids long. Germline V gene data show CDR1 as SGHNT and CDR2 as YYREEE (reference sequence). J gave up 5 bases and V 0 bases, and 8 bases lay outside the gene matches. This CDR3 reads CASSLALGTAHNEQFF. Here the CDR3 DNA reads TGTGCCAGCAGCTTGGCCCTCGGGACAGCCCACAATGAGCAGTTCTTC. Full variable domain (outside the CDR3, taken from reference TRBV5-4 and TRBJ2-1): ETGVTQSPTHLIKTRGQQVTLRCSSQSGHNTVSWYQQALGQGPQFIFQYYREEENGRGNFPPRFSGLQFPNYSSELNVNALELDDSALYLCASSLALGTAHNEQFFGPGTRLTVL.

The count of this clone is one. The genes are TRBV15 and TRBJ2-1; possible D gene TRBD2, 7 bases. This CDR3 spans 17 amino acids. Germline loops: CDR1 LNHNV, CDR2 YYDKDF (reference sequence). V was cut by 1 base and J by 6 bases, with 19 bases left in between. The CDR3 loop reads CATSRAQLARGINEQFF. For the CDR3, the DNA is TGTGCCACCAGCAGAGCCCAACTAGCGAGGGGGATCAATGAGCAGTTCTTC.

The chain links TRBV7-2 to TRBJ1-1; D might be TRBD1 (5 bases). This CDR3 region has 14 residues. The V gene's germline CDR1 is SGHTA and CDR2 FQGNSA. Deletions cut 5 bases from V and 1 base from J, with 11 bases between. The CDR3 DNA follows: TGTGCCAGCAGCCCCGACGACAGGAACACTGAAGCTTTCTTT. The encoded protein is CASSPDDRNTEAFF.

The genes are TRBV6-5 and TRBJ1-2, with TRBD1 as a possible D gene (6 bases). The CDR3 totals 14 residues. The germline CDR1 and CDR2 sequences are MNHEY and SVGAGI. V lost 7 bases and J 4 bases, leaving 16 bases between the germline ends. The CDR3 is CASTRGGDIYGYTF. CDR3 coding DNA: TGTGCCAGCACCCGCGGGGGGGACATCTATGGCTACACCTTC.

J is TRBJ2-5 and V is TRBV4-3; possible D gene TRBD2, 6 bases. Trimming shortened V by 0 bases and J by 3 bases, and 11 bases separated the two germline ends. CDR3 size: 15 residues. Germline CDR1 and CDR2: LGHNA and YSLEER. Here the CDR3 DNA reads TGCGCCAGCAGCCAAGATGGTAGCGGCAAAGAGACCCAGTACTTC. This encodes CASSQDGSGKETQYF.

The chain employs TRBV30 and TRBJ1-6; D is uncertain. The CDR3 is 13 amino acids. Trimming left V 3 bases short and J 7 bases short, with 10 bases between. CDR1 is GTSNPN and CDR2 is SVGIG in the germline V gene (reference sequence). The CDR3 DNA sequence: TGTGCCTGGAGGGAACAGTACAATTCACCCCTCCACTTT. Its protein is CAWREQYNSPLHF.

For this clone: At one end, the junction sequence differs from germline, possibly due to a read error. The chain employs TRBV7-7 and TRBJ2-3; 8 bases are a match to TRBD2. CDR3 length: 17 amino acids. Looked up from germline, CDR1 is SSHAT and CDR2 is FNYEAQ (reference sequence). CDR3 loop: CASSLNPAGVGSDTQYF. For the CDR3, the DNA is TGTGCTAGCAGCTTAAATCCAGCGGGAGTGGGGTCGGATACGCAGTATTTT.

This clone was seen more than once but under ten times. This sequence joins TRBV19 and TRBJ2-1; D gene ambiguous. Germline values: CDR1 LNHDA, CDR2 SQIVND (reference sequence). The V end lost 6 bases, the J end lost 6 bases, and 6 bases lay between the germline ends. This CDR3 has 11 residues. The CDR3 loop is CASSISNEQFF. The CDR3 DNA follows: TGTGCCAGTAGCATTAGCAATGAGCAGTTCTTC.

The V and J genes are TRBV5-1 and TRBJ1-6, with TRBD1 matching 8 bases. Germline V gene sequence: CDR1 SGHRS, CDR2 YFSETQ. V dropped 1 base and J dropped 0; count of bases not matched to a gene: 9. This CDR3 is built from 19 residues. This CDR3 reads CASSLIPGGASSYNSPLHF. The CDR3 DNA is TGCGCCAGCAGCTTGATACCAGGGGGCGCGAGCTCCTATAATTCACCCCTCCACTTT.

The V call is TRBV5-4, the J call TRBJ2-2, with 9 bases fitting TRBD2. This CDR3 spans 15 amino acids. The trim removed 4 bases at V and 0 bases at J, leaving 1 base unmatched. From germline, CDR1 is SGHNT and CDR2 YYREEE (reference sequence). This CDR3 reads CASSGGGANTGELFF. The CDR3 coding sequence is TGTGCCAGCAGCGGCGGGGGGGCGAACACCGGGGAGCTGTTTTTT.

The J gene is TRBJ2-5, the V gene TRBV29-1; D ambiguous. The length of the CDR3 is 13 residues. V was trimmed by 6 bases and J by 0 bases, leaving 11 bases between them. CDR1 and CDR2 from the germline V gene are SQVTM and ANQGSEA. CDR3 coding DNA: TGCAGCGTGGCCGACACCTACCAAGAGACCCAGTACTTC. As protein: CSVADTYQETQYF.

The chain recombines TRBV9 with TRBJ2-5; 10 bases align to TRBD1. Germline V lookup: CDR1 SGDLS, CDR2 YYNGEE. This CDR3 spans 16 amino acids. Trimming cost V 5 bases and J 5 bases; bases outside gene matches: 12. The CDR3 spells CASSLIPGQGRETQYF. CDR3 coding DNA: TGTGCCAGCAGTTTAATCCCGGGACAGGGGAGGGAGACCCAGTACTTC.

In this sample, this clone turned up a few times. The chain has TRBV25-1 and TRBJ1-2, with 11 bases that match TRBD1. The V and J ends lost 2 bases and 7 bases, in that order; junction bases with no gene match: 3. CDR1 and CDR2 (germline): MGHDK, SYGVNS. The CDR3 totals 14 residues. CDR3 nucleotide sequence: TGTGCCAGCAGTGAACCGGGGACAGGGGGTGGCTACACCTTC. This sequence encodes CASSEPGTGGGYTF.

V usage is TRBV5-1 and J usage is TRBJ2-1; 12 positions match TRBD2. CDR1 SGHRS and CDR2 YFSETQ come from the germline V gene. V lost 4 bases and J lost 3; bases outside the gene matches: 5. The CDR3 contains 16 residues. CDR3 amino acids: CASSTGLAGFYNEQFF. The CDR3 DNA is TGCGCCAGCAGCACCGGACTAGCGGGGTTCTACAATGAGCAGTTCTTC.

The genes are TRBV18 and TRBJ1-3; a possible D gene is TRBD1 (6 bases). The germline CDR1 and CDR2 sequences are KGHSH and LQKENI. CDR3 size: 16 residues. The V gene lost 3 bases and the J gene lost 0 bases, with 12 bases spanning the gap. The DNA for the CDR3 is TGTGCCAGCTCACCCCGTAGGACAGACTCTGGAAACACCATATATTTT. Encoded protein: CASSPRRTDSGNTIYF.